The 21 T cell receptor beta chains presented below share a single source sample, sequenced in a study of OX40 agonist ivuxolimab in advanced cancers. Profiled with immunoSEQ multiplex PCR; TCRdb holds only in-frame clones, not every one. The table includes approximately 51,000 clones, about 80% detected once. The sample here was CD4+ or CD8+ T cells sorted from blood, taken in a trial of the OX40 agonist ivuxolimab. The receptor source for this set is an adult with an advanced solid tumor such as melanoma, head and neck, liver or kidney cancer.

This chain uses TRBV2 with TRBJ2-3; 7 bases line up with TRBD2. The CDR3 totals 13 residues. The V segment lost 7 bases and the J segment 2 bases; nucleotides outside the gene matches: 3. Looked up from germline, CDR1 is SNHLY and CDR2 is FYNNEI. CDR3 sequence: CASIRDYTDTQYF. For the CDR3, the DNA is TGTGCCAGCATCCGGGACTACACAGATACGCAGTATTTT.

The chain carries TRBV27 and TRBJ2-2, with D possibly being TRBD1 (5 bases). The V end lost 5 bases, the J end lost 2 bases, and 12 bases lay between the germline ends. CDR3 length: 15 residues. Germline CDR1 reads MNHEY; CDR2 reads SMNVEV (reference sequence). CDR3 sequence: CASSQSRANTGELFF. CDR3 coding DNA: TGTGCCAGCAGTCAAAGCAGGGCCAACACCGGGGAGCTGTTTTTT.

The rearrangement links TRBV11-3 to TRBJ2-2, with D possibly being TRBD1 or TRBD2 (5 bases each). The V end was cut by 6 bases, the J end by 0 bases, with 11 bases between. This CDR3 contains 15 residues. The V gene's germline CDR1 is SGHNT and CDR2 YENEEA. CDR3 region: CASSRGIANTGELFF. CDR3 DNA: TGTGCCAGCAGTCGGGGCATCGCGAACACCGGGGAGCTGTTTTTT.

The V gene is TRBV10-3, the J gene TRBJ1-4; D is unresolved. Germline lookup yields CDR1 ENHRY and CDR2 SYGVKD. V lost 10 bases and J 4 bases, leaving 22 bases between the germline ends. CDR3 size: 16 residues. CDR3 protein: CATSRREGGYNEKLFF. The DNA of the CDR3 is TGTGCCACATCCCGTCGGGAGGGTGGCTATAATGAAAAACTGTTTTTT.

The rearrangement links TRBV5-1 to TRBJ1-2; no firm D call. The length of the CDR3 is 14 residues. The V end was cut by 4 bases, the J end by 6 bases, with 16 bases between. CDR1 SGHRS and CDR2 YFSETQ come from the germline V gene. CDR3 amino acids: CASSQLRPMNGYTF. CDR3 nucleotide sequence: TGCGCCAGCAGCCAGCTTAGACCCATGAATGGCTACACCTTC.

V usage is TRBV30 and J usage is TRBJ1-5; maybe TRBD1 (5 bases). This CDR3 comprises 12 residues. Germline loops: CDR1 GTSNPN, CDR2 SVGIG (reference sequence). V was pared by 5 bases and J by 0 bases, with 5 bases between. CDR3 sequence (DNA): TGTGCCTGGGACAGTAGCAATCAGCCCCAGCATTTT. This gives the protein CAWDSSNQPQHF.

The V call is TRBV5-1, the J call TRBJ2-2; D uncertain. V lost 2 bases to trimming and J lost 4 bases, with 6 bases between them. This CDR3 region has 13 residues. The germline gives CDR1 SGHRS, CDR2 YFSETQ. Written as DNA, the CDR3 is TGCGCCAGCAGCTTTGACCGCACCGGGGAGCTGTTTTTT. Its translation: CASSFDRTGELFF.

The chain links TRBV5-4 to TRBJ2-1, with D hard to call. Trimming pared 3 bases from V and 4 bases from J, leaving 17 bases between. This CDR3 is 16 amino acids long. Germline lookup yields CDR1 SGHNT and CDR2 YYREEE (reference sequence). CDR3 loop: CASSWARPVRYNEQFF. For the CDR3, the DNA is TGTGCCAGCAGCTGGGCGAGACCCGTACGATACAATGAGCAGTTCTTC.

The table lists this clone with a few counts. Mismatch with germline at one junction end may stem from a read error. The chain has TRBV14 and TRBJ2-2; no definite D call. This CDR3 is 12 amino acids long. Germline values: CDR1 SGHDN, CDR2 FVKESK. The CDR3 DNA follows: TGTGCCAGCAGTACGAAGACCGGGGAGCTGTTTTTT. Translated, it gives CASSTKTGELFF.

A few counts support this clone. The J gene is TRBJ2-7, the V gene TRBV27; a weak D match, TRBD2 (5 bases). The CDR3 has 14 residues. Per the germline V gene, CDR1 is MNHEY and CDR2 is SMNVEV (reference sequence). Trimming removed 6 bases from V and 3 bases from J, with 15 bases in between. The DNA of the CDR3 is TGTGCCAGCAGAGACCTCGGGGTGGGCTACGAGCAGTACTTC. Its protein is CASRDLGVGYEQYF.

This clone has a handful of counts. V usage is TRBV28 and J usage is TRBJ2-7, with D possibly called TRBD1 or TRBD2 (5 bases each). From germline, CDR1 is MDHEN and CDR2 SYDVKM. Trimming shortened V by 6 bases and J by 4 bases, and 13 bases separated the two germline ends. The CDR3 length is 13 residues. The CDR3 reads CASRRPGPYEQYF. The CDR3 DNA is TGTGCCAGCAGAAGACCGGGGCCGTACGAGCAGTACTTC. The complete variable domain, with remaining parts taken from reference TRBV28 and TRBJ2-7, reads DVKVTQSSRYLVKRTGEKVFLECVQDMDHENMFWYRQDPGLGLRLIYFSYDVKMKEKGDIPEGYSVSREKKERFSLILESASTNQTSMYLCASRRPGPYEQYFGPGTRLTVT.

The chain has TRBV5-8 and TRBJ2-4; tentatively, D is TRBD1 or TRBD2 (6 bases each). There are 13 residues in the CDR3. CDR1 and CDR2 (germline): SGHTS, YDEGEE. Deletions cut 7 bases from V and 7 bases from J, with 15 bases between. The DNA of the CDR3 is TGTGCCAGCCGAATAGGGGGGTTGAACATTCAGTACTTC. Protein sequence: CASRIGGLNIQYF.

V usage is TRBV28 and J usage is TRBJ2-3; TRBD2 matches 12 bases. The V and J ends lost 4 bases and 4 bases, in that order; junction bases with no gene match: 6. The germline gives CDR1 MDHEN, CDR2 SYDVKM. The CDR3 loop spans 16 amino acids. CDR3 nucleotides: TGTGCCAGCAGTTCAACGGGACTAGCGGGCGCAGATACGCAGTATTTT. This translates into CASSSTGLAGADTQYF.

V usage is TRBV5-4 and J usage is TRBJ1-4; D is undetermined. The CDR3 totals 14 residues. The V and J ends lost 4 bases and 7 bases respectively, with 14 bases between them. Per the germline V gene, CDR1 is SGHNT and CDR2 is YYREEE (reference sequence). The CDR3 bases are TGTGCCAGCAGCGCCGGAGGAAATGGTGAAAAACTGTTTTTT. As protein: CASSAGGNGEKLFF.

This chain uses TRBV4-2 with TRBJ2-7; 10 positions agree with TRBD2. J was trimmed by 7 bases and V by 0 bases; bases with no gene match: 9. Germline loops: CDR1 LGHNA, CDR2 YNFKEQ. The CDR3 totals 16 residues. CDR3 nucleotide sequence: TGTGCCAGCAGCCAAGAACGAGCGGGAGGGCCGAATGAGCAGTACTTC. It translates to CASSQERAGGPNEQYF.

V gene TRBV10-3 combines with J gene TRBJ2-3; 11 nucleotides line up with TRBD1. Germline V gene data show CDR1 as ENHRY and CDR2 as SYGVKD. The V segment lost 8 bases and the J segment 1 base; nucleotides outside the gene matches: 2. This CDR3 is built from 14 residues. CDR3 nucleotide sequence: TGTGCCATCGGACAGGGGGCGGGCACAGATACGCAGTATTTT. This translates into CAIGQGAGTDTQYF.

The J gene is TRBJ1-1, the V gene TRBV6-5; no definite D call. Trimming cost V 6 bases and J 1 base, with 6 bases left between them. The CDR3 extends over 12 amino acids. The germline V gene encodes CDR1 MNHEY and CDR2 SVGAGI. The CDR3 is CASSIRNTEAFF. The CDR3 DNA is TGTGCCAGCAGCATCAGGAACACTGAAGCTTTCTTT.

This sequence joins TRBV5-1 and TRBJ2-1, with TRBD2 matching 9 bases. J lost 6 bases, V lost 0 bases, and 7 bases had no gene match. Germline CDR1 SGHRS, CDR2 YFSETQ. CDR3 length: 16 residues. The CDR3 sequence: CASSLAGLAGINEQFF. In DNA, the CDR3 is TGCGCCAGCAGCTTGGCCGGGCTAGCGGGAATCAATGAGCAGTTCTTC.

The V and J genes are TRBV6-6 and TRBJ1-2; D not certain. Trimming took off 0 bases at V and 3 bases at J, with 8 bases between the two ends. The germline gives CDR1 MNHNY, CDR2 SVGAGI (reference sequence). The CDR3 totals 14 residues. The CDR3 DNA is TGTGCCAGCAGTTACTCTCCGAATTACTATGGCTACACCTTC. Translation gives CASSYSPNYYGYTF.

The chain links TRBV7-6 to TRBJ2-5, with 9 bases that match TRBD2. Germline CDR1 is SGHVS and CDR2 is FNYEAQ. V was pared by 2 bases and J by 4 bases, with 11 bases of the junction left unmatched. CDR3 size: 17 residues. Here the CDR3 reads CASSLKAGGWVGETQYF. CDR3 nucleotide sequence: TGTGCCAGCAGCTTAAAAGCGGGAGGCTGGGTCGGAGAGACCCAGTACTTC.

Only a few counts were recorded for this clone. The chain employs TRBV6-6 and TRBJ2-7, with TRBD2 matching 9 bases. Germline CDR1 and CDR2: MNHNY and SVGAGI (reference sequence). With V trimmed by 2 bases and J by 6 bases, 5 bases remained unmatched. The CDR3 has 14 amino acids. CDR3 sequence (DNA): TGTGCCAGCAGTTACGGCGGGAGGGCGGGCGAGCAGTACTTC. Protein sequence: CASSYGGRAGEQYF.